This record covers a single T cell receptor (beta chain). This clonotype was recorded once. What this receptor recognizes is not known. Base qualities are not at hand, and no much larger clone is one base apart. One read alone makes for weak evidence. A patient counted as having stable hyperthyroidism if there was no progression to ophthalmopathy within 18 months of follow-up. The hyperthyroidism patients were 18 to 65 years old and newly diagnosed, with a disease duration of less than 2 months. Patients with other autoimmune diseases, uncontrolled infections, pregnancy or lactation were excluded. Diagnosis was based on clinical symptoms, serum thyroxine, TRAb, thyroid ultrasound and orbital computed tomography. PBMCs were isolated from more than 8 ml of fresh peripheral blood by Ficoll-Paque density gradient centrifugation. Trizol reagent was used to extract the total RNA, and its quality was then checked on an Agilent 2100 Bioanalyzer.

This specimen belongs to a study of Graves' ophthalmopathy and Graves' hyperthyroidism (dated by TCRdb to 2016 to 2018). Describing the broader study: Peripheral blood was collected at initial diagnosis, before any treatment. Once sampling was done, hyperthyroidism patients were given methimazole at a starting dose of 30 mg daily, while ophthalmopathy patients were given high-dose intravenous methylprednisolone. An independent validation cohort comprised 18 to 20 hyperthyroidism patients and some 16 patients who later progressed from hyperthyroidism to ophthalmopathy. To explore V-J signatures distinguishing ophthalmopathy from hyperthyroidism, a discovery set of 100 patients (about 44 ophthalmopathy, roughly 55 stable hyperthyroidism) was enrolled. In total, 135 blood samples were TCR-sequenced: around 42 ophthalmopathy, under 80 hyperthyroidism and some 17 hyperthyroidism-to-ophthalmopathy patients. In roughly 6 hyperthyroidism patients, the T-cell repertoire of thyroid tissue was compared with the T-cell repertoire of blood. The roughly 90 discovery patients were divided at random into training and test sets in a 7:3 ratio. The study used TCR beta repertoire signatures to distinguish Graves' ophthalmopathy from Graves' hyperthyroidism and to predict progression to ophthalmopathy.

For repertoire sequencing, TCR beta CDR3 regions were amplified from RNA transcripts. A first-round RT-PCR used HTBI primers with the Qiagen OneStep RT-PCR kit, followed by a second-round multiplex PCR, size selection and purification. The libraries underwent paired-end sequencing with 100 bp reads on an Illumina HiSeq2000. On the study's bioinformatics: SOAPnuke was used for read processing, and reads with adapters, uncalled bases, a mean Phred below 15, or no exact constant-primer or identifier match were discarded. High-quality paired reads were merged with COPE v1.2.5. Each unique nucleotide sequence was defined as a clonotype, and clonotypes were aligned to IMGT TRB V, D and J references with MiTCR v1.1. The analysis was limited to V-J combinations with a frequency above 0.0001, which together covered 98% to 99.2% of repertoires. For each V-J combination, a TCR clonal expansion and chaos score was defined as F50 clonal expansion divided by the chaos observed in the TCRdist matrix. Features were reduced by Welch's t-statistics and random forest to over 10 V-J combinations, which fed a naive Bayes classifier. The similarity between thyroid and blood repertoires was quantified using the Morisita-Horn index. TCRdb handled the public reads itself, with Q25 trimming in fastp and clone calling in MiXCR, and kept productive beta chains. A single entry per CDR3 protein holds the most common genes and DNA from its merged rows. The V and J calls here are based on TCRdb, not the publication. Recorded for this sample are hundreds of thousands of distinct CDR3 sequences; about 16% of them occurred a single time. The top ten clonotypes cover 7% of the sample.

The CDR1 and CDR2 encoded by the germline V gene are MNHNS and SASEGT. The CDR3 spans 15 residues, from the cysteine through the phenylalanine. Solely the CDR3 DNA is kept, with 45 bases framed from the first base. At the junction V is shortened by 5 bases and J by 4 bases, with 15 bases in between. What the research found in general, with its limitations: In cross-validation, the 13-signature model distinguished ophthalmopathy from stable hyperthyroidism with roughly 90% sensitivity and 81.08% specificity, and in the test set the corresponding values were roughly 80% and 76%. Most expanded thyroid clonotypes with a frequency above 0.001 also appeared in blood, which suggests that blood repertoires may reflect the immune response in the thyroid. No statistical method was used to predetermine the sample size, and group allocation was not hidden from the investigators. In validation, the model predicted ophthalmopathy progression with less than 71% sensitivity and 72% to 80% specificity; some 13 predicted patients were CT-confirmed with GO in a median of 6.5 months.

This clonotype was obtained from a woman under 30 with stable Graves' hyperthyroidism. Donor details come from another sample of the same person, matched by shared clones. The chain is encoded by TRBV6-1 joined to TRBJ1-5; D gene: possibly TRBD1, on 6 matching bases. Sequencing was done on a sample of peripheral blood. The DNA reads TGTGCCAGCAGTCAGGGGTCAGGACGAAATCAGCCCCAGCATTTT. This translates into CASSQGSGRNQPQHF.